This is a list of T cell receptor beta chains from one sample in a study of OX40 agonist ivuxolimab in advanced cancers. The method was immunoSEQ multiplex PCR; TCRdb's version includes in-frame clones alone and lacks a portion of them. The table includes 80,000 to 100,000 clones, 90% detected once. The sequencing here drew on CD4+ or CD8+ T cells sorted from blood, taken in a trial of the OX40 agonist ivuxolimab. The receptors were gathered from an adult with an advanced solid tumor such as melanoma, head and neck, liver or kidney cancer. Both conserved end residues are trimmed from each CDR3.

j_call: TRBJ2-3
v_call: TRBV30
cdr3_aa: AWSRLAGGPNTQY

j_call: TRBJ1-6
v_call: TRBV18
cdr3_aa: ASSPGSGGLDSPLH

j_call: TRBJ1-5
v_call: TRBV19
cdr3_aa: ASSIGGAGRNQPQH

j_call: TRBJ2-3
v_call: TRBV5-4
cdr3_aa: ASSLPADTQY

j_call: TRBJ2-7
v_call: TRBV30
cdr3_aa: AWSPKWKSSYEQY

j_call: TRBJ2-7
v_call: TRBV29-1
cdr3_aa: SVVESGRGFSYEQY

j_call: TRBJ2-4
v_call: TRBV7-2
cdr3_aa: ASSLGSGIGAKNIQY

j_call: TRBJ2-5
v_call: TRBV7-2
cdr3_aa: ASSFQTGRETQY

j_call: TRBJ1-2
v_call: TRBV6-6
cdr3_aa: ASSDRNYGYT

j_call: TRBJ2-6
v_call: TRBV5-1
cdr3_aa: ATTSLAAGANVLT

j_call: TRBJ2-7
v_call: TRBV7-2
cdr3_aa: ASSYSGAYEQY

j_call: TRBJ2-7
v_call: TRBV28
cdr3_aa: ASTSGTTTGEY

j_call: TRBJ1-4
v_call: TRBV30
cdr3_aa: AWSVSKGAYEKLF

j_call: TRBJ2-5
v_call: TRBV18
cdr3_aa: ASSPGQPLQETQY

j_call: TRBJ2-3
v_call: TRBV19
cdr3_aa: ASKEDSTDTQY

j_call: TRBJ1-2
v_call: TRBV29-1
cdr3_aa: SVEFDPTARDGYT

j_call: TRBJ2-1
v_call: TRBV4-3
cdr3_aa: ASSQVGGSYNEQF

j_call: TRBJ2-7
v_call: TRBV4-2
cdr3_aa: ASSQDELAGGRGQY

j_call: TRBJ2-3
v_call: TRBV5-6
cdr3_aa: ASSLSGTDTQY

j_call: TRBJ2-5
v_call: TRBV5-1
cdr3_aa: ASSFQGGQETQY

j_call: TRBJ2-5
v_call: TRBV2
cdr3_aa: ASSPGTAAETQY

j_call: TRBJ2-5
v_call: TRBV11-3
cdr3_aa: ASSLGTGIVETQY

j_call: TRBJ2-7
v_call: TRBV30
cdr3_aa: AWTDGSYEQY

j_call: TRBJ1-2
v_call: TRBV7-2
cdr3_aa: ASSLGTAPYGYT

j_call: TRBJ1-1
v_call: TRBV6-4
cdr3_aa: AARRQGKKAF

j_call: TRBJ1-1
v_call: TRBV7-9
cdr3_aa: ASSFEDRGAF

j_call: TRBJ1-3
v_call: TRBV28
cdr3_aa: ASTLPGPYSGNTIY

j_call: TRBJ2-1
v_call: TRBV4-3
cdr3_aa: ASSRGGALPNEQF

j_call: TRBJ2-5
v_call: TRBV19
cdr3_aa: ASSIGREETQY

j_call: TRBJ2-2
v_call: TRBV30
cdr3_aa: AWSVGLAGTGELF

j_call: TRBJ1-1
v_call: TRBV7-9
cdr3_aa: ASSLFEGPTEAF

j_call: TRBJ2-2
v_call: TRBV10-3
cdr3_aa: AIRGSGSAGELF

j_call: TRBJ1-4
v_call: TRBV5-1
cdr3_aa: ASSRTGLTEKLF

j_call: TRBJ1-2
v_call: TRBV5-4
cdr3_aa: ASSANPGLNYGYT

j_call: TRBJ1-2
v_call: TRBV4-3
cdr3_aa: ASSQAHGGQNYGYT

j_call: TRBJ2-7
v_call: TRBV21-1
cdr3_aa: ASSARGSQTAPFSRGANEQY

j_call: TRBJ2-7
v_call: TRBV7-3
cdr3_aa: ASSPGYWDEQY

j_call: TRBJ2-3
v_call: TRBV6-5
cdr3_aa: ASGSLRGTDTQY

j_call: TRBJ2-5
v_call: TRBV11-3
cdr3_aa: ASSLRSTQETQY

j_call: TRBJ2-5
v_call: TRBV2
cdr3_aa: ASSVGPRRQETQY

j_call: TRBJ1-1
v_call: TRBV4-1
cdr3_aa: ASSLEEAGNTEAF

j_call: TRBJ2-5
v_call: TRBV18
cdr3_aa: ASSPRGVGETQY

j_call: TRBJ1-1
v_call: TRBV11-2
cdr3_aa: ASSWDRGNSEAF

j_call: TRBJ1-1
v_call: TRBV7-2
cdr3_aa: ASSPRGGARDTEAF

j_call: TRBJ1-6
v_call: TRBV5-6
cdr3_aa: ASRGNRAAPLH

j_call: TRBJ1-5
v_call: TRBV7-2
cdr3_aa: ASSLNSNQPQH

j_call: TRBJ2-5
v_call: TRBV28
cdr3_aa: ASSSPGERWSGETQY

j_call: TRBJ2-7
v_call: TRBV19
cdr3_aa: ASSIDLDSGMSYEQY

j_call: TRBJ1-1
v_call: TRBV5-5
cdr3_aa: AQAREVNTEAF

j_call: TRBJ1-1
v_call: TRBV30
cdr3_aa: AWSVNGGNTEAF

j_call: TRBJ2-3
v_call: TRBV7-2
cdr3_aa: ASSALGLAGGPGTQY

j_call: TRBJ1-2
v_call: TRBV5-1
cdr3_aa: ASTLLAGSLDGYT

j_call: TRBJ1-4
v_call: TRBV5-4
cdr3_aa: ASSLGGEGASNEKLF

j_call: TRBJ1-2
v_call: TRBV5-6
cdr3_aa: ASSLQDREFYGYT

j_call: TRBJ2-6
v_call: TRBV7-2
cdr3_aa: ASSPPSAGDSGANVLT